The TCR beta chain under discussion was sequenced for a study of blood T cells in healthy people across ages. V lost 0 bases and J lost 8, with 11 bases in between. Germline V gene data show CDR1 as SQVTM and CDR2 as ANQGSEA. The CDR3 has 13 residues. This clonotype was picked up a small number of times. Antigen unknown. Then a second PCR, running about 6 to 11 cycles, was carried out with a sample-barcoded 5' primer and a J-beta primer mix. A tag from a template-switch adaptor with 12 random nucleotides marked each cDNA molecule. TCRdb re-called the 5' RACE reads with MiXCR, one entry per CDR3 protein. The profile shows 760,000 or so distinct CDR3 sequences, roughly 25% of them singletons. Study results and caveats: CMV status of donors was unknown, possibly confounding expanded clonotype changes.

The same specimen was also included in a second study, on T cells of mothers and their children. This second study says: Each child contributed around 3 million TCR beta CDR3 reads, while each mother contributed over 8.5 million. Overlap ran slightly, non-significantly higher for related than unrelated mother-child pairs.

This sequence was found in a boy between 10 and 17 years old in good health. V is TRBV29-1 and J is TRBJ2-1, with D possibly being TRBD1 or TRBD2 (5 bases each). The sequenced material came from blood. The CDR3 protein is CSVEDPGRHEQFF. CDR3 DNA sequence: TGCAGCGTTGAAGATCCAGGGAGACATGAGCAGTTCTTC.